These 4 T cell receptor beta chains were all obtained from the same sample, sequenced in a study of T cell repertoires in cytomegalovirus infection. TCRdb reanalysed the reads using MiXCR and keeps one entry per CDR3 protein. The table lists about 680,000 distinct CDR3 sequences, less than 25% of them singletons. The source material was CD8+ T cells from PBMCs. All receptors derive from a human donor in good health (CMV status not recorded). Some clones in this sample may be carry-over from other donors' samples.

This chain connects TRBV29-1 to TRBJ1-5; D gene ambiguous. V dropped 4 bases and J dropped 0 bases, with 7 bases sitting between them. The CDR3 is 13 amino acids. The germline CDR1 and CDR2 sequences are SQVTM and ANQGSEA. This chain's CDR3 is CSVVSGSNQPQHF. CDR3 DNA sequence: TGCAGCGTTGTCTCCGGTAGCAATCAGCCCCAGCATTTT.

This clonotype has only a few counts. V gene TRBV27 combines with J gene TRBJ2-3; D may be TRBD1 or TRBD2 (5 bases each). The V gene's germline CDR1 is MNHEY and CDR2 SMNVEV (reference sequence). Trimming stripped 2 bases from V and 2 bases from J, with 14 bases between. The CDR3 runs to 16 residues. DNA for the CDR3: TGTGCCAGCAGTTTAATCCGAGGGGACCTCACAGATACGCAGTATTTT. Translated: CASSLIRGDLTDTQYF.

V gene TRBV6-2 or TRBV6-3 combines with J gene TRBJ2-1; D not certain. The CDR3 covers 17 residues. Trimming cost V 2 bases and J 8 bases, with 22 bases left between them. Germline V gene data show CDR1 as MNHEY and CDR2 as SVGEGT. CDR3 sequence: CASSYQKFPGPWDEQFF. The CDR3, as DNA: TGTGCCAGCAGTTACCAGAAATTCCCCGGGCCCTGGGATGAGCAGTTCTTC.

This clonotype has more than one count but fewer than ten. This rearrangement joins TRBV28 to TRBJ2-7; D is possibly TRBD1 (6 bases). V lost 2 bases and J 6 bases, leaving 17 bases between the germline ends. Germline V gene sequence: CDR1 MDHEN, CDR2 SYDVKM. CDR3 size: 15 residues. The CDR3 nucleotides read TGTGCCAGCAGTTTAACGGCGAATTTAGGGGGCGAGCAGTACGTC. It codes for CASSLTANLGGEQYV.